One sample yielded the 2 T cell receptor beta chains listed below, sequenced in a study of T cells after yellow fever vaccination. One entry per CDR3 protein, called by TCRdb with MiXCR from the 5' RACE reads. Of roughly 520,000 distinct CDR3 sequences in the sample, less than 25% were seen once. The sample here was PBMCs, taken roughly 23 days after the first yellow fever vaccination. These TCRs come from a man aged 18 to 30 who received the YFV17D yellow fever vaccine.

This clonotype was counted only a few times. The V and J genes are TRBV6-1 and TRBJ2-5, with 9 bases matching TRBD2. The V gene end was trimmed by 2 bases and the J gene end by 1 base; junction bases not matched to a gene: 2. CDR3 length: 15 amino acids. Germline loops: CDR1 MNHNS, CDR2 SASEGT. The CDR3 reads CASSELAGTQETQYF. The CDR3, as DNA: TGTGCCAGCAGTGAACTAGCGGGGACCCAAGAGACCCAGTACTTC.

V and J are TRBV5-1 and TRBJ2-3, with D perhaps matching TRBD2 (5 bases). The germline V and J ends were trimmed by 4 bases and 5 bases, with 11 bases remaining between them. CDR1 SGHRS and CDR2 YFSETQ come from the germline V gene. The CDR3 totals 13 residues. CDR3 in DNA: TGCGCCAGCAGCAGGGCCCGGGGAGATACGCAGTATTTT. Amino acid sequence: CASSRARGDTQYF.